The clone carrying this T cell receptor (beta chain) was recorded a few times. Its specificity is unknown. The data derive from a study of beta chain features in type 1 diabetes. Study-wide background: Comparable age, gender and cell yields were observed in patients relative to healthy donors. There were about 110,000,000 sorted cells examined across all samples.

General study points: Diminished insertions and augmented deletions at VDJ junctions characterized type 1 diabetes patients.

The CDR3 is 17 amino acids. Between the trimmed V and J ends, which lost 4 bases and 1 base, there was a span of 14 bases. Looked up from germline, CDR1 is MGHDK and CDR2 is SYGVNS. cDNA synthesis used the whole RNA isolate, giving expressed TCRB sequences. The assay was immunoSEQ multiplex PCR, and TCRdb's table has in-frame clones only and misses some. The data hold 680,000 or so clones, with about a sixth observed a single time. The specimen was naive CD4+ T cells from blood. The chain has TRBV25-1 and TRBJ1-6; D is perhaps TRBD1 (6 bases). This clonotype was sampled from a young man in good health. CDR3 residues: CASSGRDTRSYNSPLHF. The CDR3 DNA reads as TGTGCCAGCAGTGGGAGGGACACGCGATCCTATAATTCACCCCTCCACTTT.